The 15 T cell receptor beta chains in this list originate from one sample, sequenced in a study of blood T cell repertoires in COVID-19. TCRdb's table, derived via immunoSEQ multiplex PCR, lists solely in-frame clones and lacks some. The table has about 120,000 clones, 70% to 90% seen once; the top ten hold approximately 8.7%. Source material: peripheral blood. These receptors originate from a man between 70 and 80 years old who had recovered from COVID-19.

V gene TRBV19 combines with J gene TRBJ2-2; tentatively, D is TRBD2 (6 bases). V was clipped by 9 bases and J by 6 bases, with 17 bases between them. This CDR3 has 14 residues. From germline, CDR1 is LNHDA and CDR2 SQIVND (reference sequence). Here the CDR3 reads CASKTSLSAGELFF. The CDR3 DNA reads TGTGCCAGCAAGACTAGTCTATCAGCCGGGGAGCTGTTTTTT.

This chain uses TRBV19 with TRBJ2-3, with 8 bases identical to TRBD1. CDR1 is LNHDA, CDR2 SQIVND, per germline (reference sequence). The CDR3 runs 15 residues. The J segment lost 4 bases and the V segment lost 4 bases, leaving 7 bases of the junction unmatched. CDR3: CASSTTGVLPDTQYF. The CDR3 bases are TGTGCCAGTAGTACGACAGGGGTTCTACCAGATACGCAGTATTTT.

The rearrangement joins TRBV29-1 to TRBJ2-3; D is ambiguous. Trimming removed 5 bases from V and 0 bases from J, with 9 bases in between. Germline CDR1 is SQVTM and CDR2 is ANQGSEA. The CDR3 loop spans 13 amino acids. CDR3 sequence reads: CSVPYRSTDTQYF. The DNA of the CDR3 is TGCAGCGTTCCCTACCGTAGCACAGATACGCAGTATTTT.

The chain has TRBV5-1 and TRBJ1-5; TRBD1 might be the D (6 bases). Germline V gene sequence: CDR1 SGHRS, CDR2 YFSETQ. The CDR3 runs to 18 residues. V was pared by 2 bases and J by 0 bases, with 18 bases between. The CDR3 is CASSLTGIDYDSNQPQHF. The CDR3 DNA reads as TGCGCCAGCAGCTTAACAGGGATCGACTACGATAGCAATCAGCCCCAGCATTTT. The full variable domain, with the rest looked up from reference TRBV5-1 and TRBJ1-5, is KAGVTQTPRYLIKTRGQQVTLSCSPISGHRSVSWYQQTPGQGLQFLFEYFSETQRNKGNFPGRFSGRQFSNSRSEMNVSTLELGDSALYLCASSLTGIDYDSNQPQHFGDGTRLSIL.

The chain recombines TRBV28 with TRBJ1-5; tentatively, D is TRBD1 (6 bases). This CDR3 has 13 amino acids. The ends were cut back, 3 bases at V and 6 bases at J, with 9 bases in the middle. CDR1 and CDR2 (germline): MDHEN, SYDVKM. The CDR3 region is CASSLTGSQPQHF. The CDR3 bases are TGTGCCAGCAGTTTGACAGGTTCTCAGCCCCAGCATTTT.

CDR3 amino acids: CASTQSGQVYEQYF. CDR3 coding DNA: TGTGCCAGCACCCAAAGCGGGCAGGTCTACGAGCAGTACTTC. The chain employs TRBV6-5 and TRBJ2-7, with D possibly TRBD2 on 6 matching bases. With 7 bases removed from V and 3 bases from J, the gap between germline ends came to 16 bases. The CDR3 covers 14 residues. From germline, CDR1 is MNHEY and CDR2 SVGAGI.

This chain links TRBV5-1 with TRBJ1-3; possible D gene TRBD1, 6 bases. The CDR3 extends over 16 amino acids. Trimming left V 1 base short and J 0 bases short, with 11 bases between. CDR1 is SGHRS and CDR2 is YFSETQ in the germline V gene. In nucleotides, the CDR3 is TGCGCCAGCAGCTTGATCTCAGGGGACTCTGGAAACACCATATATTTT. This sequence encodes CASSLISGDSGNTIYF.

The chain links TRBV6-5 to TRBJ1-2; 7 positions agree with TRBD1. V lost 7 bases to trimming and J lost 2 bases; unmatched junction nucleotides: 7. Germline loops: CDR1 MNHEY, CDR2 SVGAGI. The CDR3 is 14 amino acids. CDR3 sequence reads: CASKGQRRNYGYTF. In nucleotides, the CDR3 is TGTGCCAGCAAGGGACAGCGAAGGAACTATGGCTACACCTTC.

The chain combines TRBV11-3 with TRBJ2-7; 8 bases are a match to TRBD1. The ends lost 5 bases at V and 0 bases at J; junction bases unmatched: 3. In germline, CDR1 is SGHNT, CDR2 YENEEA. The CDR3 totals 14 residues. The CDR3 sequence is CASSKTGVSYEQYF. In DNA form, the CDR3 reads TGTGCCAGCAGCAAGACAGGGGTCTCCTACGAGCAGTACTTC.

The genes are TRBV2 and TRBJ2-7, with D possibly being TRBD2 (6 bases). The V gene lost 7 bases and the J gene lost 6 bases, with 19 bases spanning the gap. Germline assignment: CDR1 SNHLY and CDR2 FYNNEI. The CDR3 spans 14 residues. Here the CDR3 reads CASKAGTDPREQYF. For the CDR3, the DNA is TGTGCCAGCAAGGCGGGGACGGACCCCCGCGAGCAGTACTTC.

V and J are TRBV6-1 and TRBJ2-7, with 10 bases that match TRBD2. The CDR3 contains 15 residues. Germline trimming cut 1 base from V and 4 bases from J; bases unmatched to any gene: 4. From germline, CDR1 is MNHNS and CDR2 SASEGT. CDR3 sequence: CASSEEPSGSYEQYF. CDR3 coding DNA: TGTGCCAGCAGTGAAGAGCCTAGCGGGAGTTACGAGCAGTACTTC.

The chain carries TRBV5-4 and TRBJ2-2, with 11 bases matching TRBD2. Germline CDR1 and CDR2: SGHNT and YYREEE (reference sequence). The CDR3 has 16 amino acids. The V gene end was trimmed by 4 bases and the J gene end by 5 bases; junction bases not matched to a gene: 7. CDR3 DNA: TGTGCCAGCAGCCACAATAGCGGGGGGGCAACCGGGGAGCTGTTTTTT. Protein sequence: CASSHNSGGATGELFF.

The chain carries TRBV6-6 and TRBJ2-1, with 10 bases identical to TRBD2. The V and J ends lost 7 bases and 5 bases, in that order; junction bases with no gene match: 8. The CDR3 runs to 15 residues. Germline V gene lookup returns CDR1 MNHNY and CDR2 SVGAGI (reference sequence). CDR3 sequence: CASTQSGRANNEQFF. CDR3 DNA: TGTGCCAGCACCCAAAGCGGGAGGGCCAACAATGAGCAGTTCTTC.

This sequence joins TRBV6-5 and TRBJ2-1; 11 positions match TRBD2. This CDR3 contains 13 residues. Germline CDR1 reads MNHEY; CDR2 reads SVGAGI. With V trimmed by 7 bases and J by 9 bases, 5 bases remained unmatched. The DNA for the CDR3 is TGTGCCAGCACCCTAGCGGGGGGACTTGAGCAGTTCTTC. Translating gives CASTLAGGLEQFF.

The V and J genes are TRBV7-2 and TRBJ1-6; D unresolved. V was trimmed by 1 base and J by 7 bases, leaving 14 bases between them. In germline, CDR1 is SGHTA, CDR2 FQGNSA. The CDR3 consists of 16 residues. This chain's CDR3 is CASSLVVGMTNSPLHF. Written as DNA, the CDR3 is TGTGCCAGCAGCTTAGTTGTCGGGATGACCAATTCACCCCTCCACTTT.